This T cell receptor (beta chain) was recorded in a study of blood T cell repertoires in COVID-19. Generated by immunoSEQ multiplex PCR, the TCRdb table keeps only in-frame clones and is missing some. The profile shows hundreds of thousands of clones, about 90% of them singletons. The germline V gene has CDR1 SGHTA and CDR2 FQGNSA. The CDR3 extends over 15 amino acids. The junction had 5 bases not matched to a gene; V was cut back by 1 base and J by 8 bases. The specimen was peripheral blood. This chain uses TRBV7-2 with TRBJ2-1, with 10 nucleotides matching TRBD2. The TCR sequence derives from a man aged 55 to 69 with COVID-19, enrolled during active disease. The DNA for the CDR3 is TGTGCCAGCAGCTTAGGTCGAGCGGGAGGGCATGAGCAGTTCTTC. The encoded protein is CASSLGRAGGHEQFF.